The rows below give T cell receptor beta chains drawn from one sample of a study of T cell changes during pregnancy in multiple sclerosis. Some clones are missing from TCRdb's copy, which holds only in-frame ones; the method was immunoSEQ multiplex PCR. The repertoire has some 38,000 clones, around 90% of them found once; the top ten carry 6% to 7.5%. The material sequenced was CD8+ T cells from peripheral blood mononuclear cells, taken in the third trimester of pregnancy. These receptors were obtained from a female donor with multiple sclerosis, enrolled in a pregnancy study. Each CDR3 is given with its conserved first and last residue. The D gene is left open where the match is weak. The size of a clone is reported for some rows only, either as once, few or many, or as a class for expanded clones.

D gene	V gene	clone size	J gene	CDR3 DNA	CDR3 protein
.	TRBV29-1	.	TRBJ1-1	TGCAGCGTTGAAGTACCCGGGATCCCTTATCACATGAACACTGAAGCTTTCTTT	CSVEVPGIPYHMNTEAFF
.	TRBV4-2	few	TRBJ2-1	TGTGCCAGCAGCCAATGGTCGAGGTATGAGCAGTTCTTC	CASSQWSRYEQFF
.	TRBV11-2	.	TRBJ2-7	TGTGCCAGCAGCCCAGGCTCAAACGAGCAGTACTTC	CASSPGSNEQYF
TRBD1	TRBV6-1	.	TRBJ2-7	TGTGCCAGCAGTGAAGAAGGGACAGGGCCCTACGAGCAGTACTTC	CASSEEGTGPYEQYF
TRBD1	TRBV13	.	TRBJ1-1	TGTGCCAGCAGCGGGACAGGGGGTCACACTGAAGCTTTCTTT	CASSGTGGHTEAFF
.	TRBV7-9	.	TRBJ2-7	TGTGCCAGCAGCTTAGCCGGACAGCCTTGGTACGAGCAGTACTTC	CASSLAGQPWYEQYF
.	TRBV10-3	.	TRBJ2-3	TGTGCCATCAGTGACGGGGGGCAAGATACGCAGTATTTT	CAISDGGQDTQYF
TRBD2	TRBV7-3	.	TRBJ2-5	TGTGCCAGCAGCCGGGATGGACTAGCGGAGACCCAGTACTTC	CASSRDGLAETQYF
.	TRBV5-4	.	TRBJ2-3	TGTGCCAGCAGCTGGGGCCGGATGCGGGGTAGCACAGATACGCAGTATTTT	CASSWGRMRGSTDTQYF
.	TRBV15	.	TRBJ1-4	TGTGCCACCAGCGCCGGGGGGGACACTAATGAAAAACTGTTTTTT	CATSAGGDTNEKLFF
.	TRBV6-6	.	TRBJ1-1	TGTGCCAGCAGTTACGAGGGTATGAACACTGAAGCTTTCTTT	CASSYEGMNTEAFF
TRBD1	TRBV4-3	.	TRBJ2-7	TGCGCCAGCAGCCTAGGACAGGGGGCCTCCTACGAGCAGTACTTC	CASSLGQGASYEQYF
.	TRBV30	.	TRBJ2-3	TGTGCCTGGAGTGCAGGGTATACGCAGTATTTT	CAWSAGYTQYF
.	TRBV6-5	.	TRBJ2-7	TGTGCCAGCAGTTACTCGTCCGGGGAAACGTCCTACGAGCAGTACTTC	CASSYSSGETSYEQYF
.	TRBV9	.	TRBJ2-3	TGTGCCAGCAGCGACGGACTGGCGGGGTACACAGATACGCAGTATTTT	CASSDGLAGYTDTQYF
.	TRBV9	.	TRBJ2-1	TGTGCCAGCAGCTCGTCATGGGGCGAGCAGTTCTTC	CASSSSWGEQFF
.	TRBV9	.	TRBJ2-7	TGTGCCAGCAGCGATCTCTCCTACGAGCAGTACTTC	CASSDLSYEQYF
.	TRBV27	.	TRBJ2-5	TGTGCCAGCAGATCCCAAGCCACCCAGTACTTC	CASRSQATQYF
TRBD2	TRBV4-3	.	TRBJ2-6	TGCGCCAGCAGCCAGCTAGCGGGGTCCTCTGGGGCCAACGTCCTGACTTTC	CASSQLAGSSGANVLTF
.	TRBV6-1	.	TRBJ2-3	TGTGCCAGCAATCCGACGGAGGCAGATACGCAGTATTTT	CASNPTEADTQYF
.	TRBV19	.	TRBJ2-1	TGTGCCAGTAGTATCTCCAGGGCGTCCTACAATGAGCAGTTCTTC	CASSISRASYNEQFF
TRBD1	TRBV19	.	TRBJ1-1	TGTGCCAGTACCATACAGGGGGGAACTGAAGCTTTCTTT	CASTIQGGTEAFF
TRBD1	TRBV6-5	.	TRBJ1-1	TGTGCCAGCAGTTACTCGAGGACAGGGTGGACTGAAGCTTTCTTT	CASSYSRTGWTEAFF
.	TRBV5-1	.	TRBJ1-3	TGCGCCAGCAGATTCAAGACAGGCTCTGGAAACACCATATATTTT	CASRFKTGSGNTIYF
TRBD1	TRBV7-9	.	TRBJ2-3	TGTGCCAGCAGCAACACAGGGGTTTTGACAGATACGCAGTATTTT	CASSNTGVLTDTQYF
.	TRBV27	medium-sized	TRBJ1-6	TGTGCCAGCAGTCCGTGGGGACTCCAACGCCGGTGGTCACCCCTCCACTTT	CASSPWGLQRRWSPLHF
.	TRBV28	.	TRBJ2-7	TGTGCCAGCAGTTTAGGCGGCTACGAGCAGTACTTC	CASSLGGYEQYF
TRBD1	TRBV7-9	.	TRBJ2-5	TGTGCCAGCAGCCATTCATCCGGGACAGTGGAAGAGACCCAGTACTTC	CASSHSSGTVEETQYF
TRBD1	TRBV28	medium-sized	TRBJ1-6	TGTGCCAGCAGTCCACCCGACAGGGCTAGCTCACCCCTCCACTTT	CASSPPDRASSPLHF
TRBD2	TRBV5-1	.	TRBJ2-5	TGCGCCAGCAGCTTGGGTGGCCTAGCGGGGAGATTAGAGACCCAGTACTTC	CASSLGGLAGRLETQYF
.	TRBV9	.	TRBJ1-2	TGTGCCAGCACTCCCTCGGGCTCCTACAGGGGCTACACCTTC	CASTPSGSYRGYTF
TRBD2	TRBV7-2	.	TRBJ2-5	TGTGCCAGCAGCTTAGTAGCGGGGGGGGAGACCCAGTACTTC	CASSLVAGGETQYF
TRBD2	TRBV30	.	TRBJ2-2	TGTGCCTCGAACTCCATTCTTAGCGGGGGGACCTACACCGGGGAGCTGTTTTTT	CASNSILSGGTYTGELFF
TRBD1	TRBV30	once	TRBJ2-3	TGTGCCTGGAGTGCCACCAGGGCGGGACAGGGGGCGCGGGATACGCAGTATTTT	CAWSATRAGQGARDTQYF
TRBD2	TRBV19	.	TRBJ2-1	TGTGCCAGTAGTATTTTTTACGGGGGGGCAGGGAATGAGCAGTTCTTC	CASSIFYGGAGNEQFF
TRBD1	TRBV19	.	TRBJ1-1	TGTGCCAGTAGCTCCGGGACAGGGTGGCCAGGTGAAGCTTTCTTT	CASSSGTGWPGEAFF
.	TRBV6-5	.	TRBJ1-5	TGTGCCAGCAGCACTGCGGGGGGTCAGCCCCAGCATTTT	CASSTAGGQPQHF
.	TRBV7-8	.	TRBJ1-5	TGTGCCAGCAGCCCTTGGAGGGGAGACCAGCCCCAGCATTTT	CASSPWRGDQPQHF
.	TRBV29-1	.	TRBJ1-2	TGCAGCGTTGGGCAGGTTCGATCCTCTAACTATGGCTACACCTTC	CSVGQVRSSNYGYTF
TRBD1	TRBV9	.	TRBJ2-1	TGTGCCAGCAGCTCTCGTCCCGTGACAGGGAGTGGTCCCTACAATGAGCAGTTCTTC	CASSSRPVTGSGPYNEQFF
.	TRBV13	.	TRBJ2-1	TGTGCCAGCAGCTCCTCGGAGGGTGCGGGGGCCGAGACCTACAATGAGCAGTTCTTC	CASSSSEGAGAETYNEQFF
.	TRBV7-9	.	TRBJ1-5	TGTGCCAGCAGCGACGACAGGTTAAGCAATCAGCCCCAGCATTTT	CASSDDRLSNQPQHF
.	TRBV10-1	.	TRBJ2-3	TGCGGGGCCAAGGCTAGCACAGATACGCAGTATTTT	CGAKASTDTQYF